This TCR beta chain is from a study of blood T cell repertoires in COVID-19. Study-level background: From the United States, Italy and Spain came samples of acute and convalescent COVID-19. Sources were T cells, B-cell-depleted T cells, or PBMCs; the material itself was cDNA or gDNA.

From germline, CDR1 is MNHEY and CDR2 SMNVEV (reference sequence). J lost 8 bases, V lost 5 bases, and 13 bases had no gene match. The CDR3 length is 16 residues. How the authors handled the data: Scientists estimated how many nucleated cells there were by amplifying reference gene primers. Data came from immunoSEQ multiplex PCR; TCRdb stores just in-frame clones and leaves some out. D and trimming come from the DNA, and the V and J calls and clone size come from that table. The sample holds more than 75,000 clones, more than 75% seen once. The chain combines TRBV27 with TRBJ1-4; 8 nucleotides agree with TRBD1. The sequence was obtained from a woman aged 70-85 years with acute or convalescent COVID-19. The sample consisted of peripheral blood. CDR3 residues: CASSRRGRLLEEKLFF. CDR3 coding DNA: TGTGCCAGCAGTCGCAGGGGGCGTTTGTTGGAGGAAAAACTGTTTTTT.